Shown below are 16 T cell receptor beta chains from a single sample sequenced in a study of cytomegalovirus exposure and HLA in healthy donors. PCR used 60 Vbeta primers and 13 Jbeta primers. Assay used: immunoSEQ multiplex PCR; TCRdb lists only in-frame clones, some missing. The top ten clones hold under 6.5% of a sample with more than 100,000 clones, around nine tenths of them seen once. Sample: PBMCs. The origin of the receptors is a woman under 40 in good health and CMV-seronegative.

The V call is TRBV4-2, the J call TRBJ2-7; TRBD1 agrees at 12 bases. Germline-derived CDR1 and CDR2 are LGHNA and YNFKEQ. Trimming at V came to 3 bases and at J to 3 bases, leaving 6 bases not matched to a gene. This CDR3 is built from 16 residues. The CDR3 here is CASSHPGTGGLYEQYF. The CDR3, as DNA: TGTGCCAGCAGCCATCCCGGGACAGGGGGCCTCTACGAGCAGTACTTC.

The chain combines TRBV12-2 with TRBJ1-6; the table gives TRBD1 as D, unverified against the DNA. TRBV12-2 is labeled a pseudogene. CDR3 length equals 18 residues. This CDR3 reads CASRSGTAPSSYNSPLHF. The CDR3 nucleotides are TGTGCAAGTCGCTCTGGGACAGCGCCTTCCTCCTATAATTCACCCCTCCACTTT.

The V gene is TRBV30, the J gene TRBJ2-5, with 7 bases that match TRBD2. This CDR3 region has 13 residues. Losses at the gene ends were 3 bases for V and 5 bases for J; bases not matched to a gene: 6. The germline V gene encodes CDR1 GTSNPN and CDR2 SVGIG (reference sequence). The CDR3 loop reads CAWRDWGGETQYF. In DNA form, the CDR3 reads TGTGCCTGGAGGGACTGGGGGGGGGAGACCCAGTACTTC. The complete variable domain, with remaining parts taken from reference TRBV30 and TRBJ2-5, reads SQTIHQWPATLVQPVGSPLSLECTVEGTSNPNLYWYRQAAGRGLQLLFYSVGIGQISSEVPQNLSASRPQDRQFILSSKKLLLSDSGFYLCAWRDWGGETQYFGPGTRLLVL.

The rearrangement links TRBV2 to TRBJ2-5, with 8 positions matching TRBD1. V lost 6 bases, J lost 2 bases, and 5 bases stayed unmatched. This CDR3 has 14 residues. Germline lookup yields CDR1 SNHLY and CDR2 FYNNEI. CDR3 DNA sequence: TGTGCCAGCAGAAAAGACAGGGGTCAAGAGACCCAGTACTTC. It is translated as CASRKDRGQETQYF.

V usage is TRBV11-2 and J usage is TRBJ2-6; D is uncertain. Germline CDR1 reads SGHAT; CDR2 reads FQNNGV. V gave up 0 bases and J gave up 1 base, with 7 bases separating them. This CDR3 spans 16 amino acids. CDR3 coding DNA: TGTGCCAGCAGCTTAGATTGGCGGTCTGGGGCCAACGTCCTGACTTTC. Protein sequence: CASSLDWRSGANVLTF.

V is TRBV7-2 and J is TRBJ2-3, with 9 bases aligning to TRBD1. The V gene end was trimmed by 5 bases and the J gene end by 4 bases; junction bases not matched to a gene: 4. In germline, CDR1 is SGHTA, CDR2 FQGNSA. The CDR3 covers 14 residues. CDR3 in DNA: TGTGCCAGCAGCCAGGACAGGGGCCCAGATACGCAGTATTTT. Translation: CASSQDRGPDTQYF.

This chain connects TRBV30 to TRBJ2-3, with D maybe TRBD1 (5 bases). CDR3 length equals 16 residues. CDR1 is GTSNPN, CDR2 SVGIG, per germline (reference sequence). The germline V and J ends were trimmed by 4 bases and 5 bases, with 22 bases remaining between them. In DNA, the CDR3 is TGTGCCTGGACCCTGGGGCTATCTGGCGAAGGAGATACGCAGTATTTT. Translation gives CAWTLGLSGEGDTQYF.

This CDR3 reads CASSLTSGPYEQYF. The CDR3 bases are TGTGCCAGCAGTTTGACTAGCGGCCCCTACGAGCAGTACTTC. This rearrangement joins TRBV27 to TRBJ2-7; 9 bases are a match to TRBD2. The V segment lost 3 bases and the J segment 2 bases; nucleotides outside the gene matches: 2. The CDR3 has 14 residues. Germline V gene data show CDR1 as MNHEY and CDR2 as SMNVEV (reference sequence).

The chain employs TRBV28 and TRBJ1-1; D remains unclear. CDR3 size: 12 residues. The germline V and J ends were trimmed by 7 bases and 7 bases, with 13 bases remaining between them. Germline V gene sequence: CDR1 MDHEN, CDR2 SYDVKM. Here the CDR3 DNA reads TGTGCCAGCACCCAACGGGAAATTGAAGCTTTCTTT. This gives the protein CASTQREIEAFF.

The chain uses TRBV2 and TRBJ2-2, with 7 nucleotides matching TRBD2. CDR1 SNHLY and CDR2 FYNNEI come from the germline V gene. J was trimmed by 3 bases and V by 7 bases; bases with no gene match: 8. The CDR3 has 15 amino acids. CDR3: CASNGLAEYTGELFF. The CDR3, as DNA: TGTGCCAGCAACGGGCTAGCGGAGTACACCGGGGAGCTGTTTTTT.

The CDR3 DNA is TGTGCCAGCAGTTGGACAGGCCTAGTGCAGTTCTTC. It yields the protein CASSWTGLVQFF. The J gene is TRBJ2-1, the V gene TRBV27, with 7 bases lining up with TRBD1. The germline V gene has CDR1 MNHEY and CDR2 SMNVEV (reference sequence). Trimming at V came to 4 bases and at J to 12 bases, leaving 6 bases not matched to a gene. The length of the CDR3 is 12 residues.

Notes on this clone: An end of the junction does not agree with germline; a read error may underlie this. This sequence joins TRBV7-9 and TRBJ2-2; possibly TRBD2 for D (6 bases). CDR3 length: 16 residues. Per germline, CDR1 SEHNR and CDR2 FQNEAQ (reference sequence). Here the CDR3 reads CSSSFGGRSNTGELFF. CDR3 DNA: TGTTCCAGCAGCTTCGGAGGGAGATCGAACACCGGGGAGCTGTTTTTT.

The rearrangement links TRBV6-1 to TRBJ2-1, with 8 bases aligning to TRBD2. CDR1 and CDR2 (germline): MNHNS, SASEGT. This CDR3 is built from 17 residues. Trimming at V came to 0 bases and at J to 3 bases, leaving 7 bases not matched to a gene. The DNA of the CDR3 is TGTGCCAGCAGTGAAGCCCACGGCGGGGGGAGCTACAATGAGCAGTTCTTC. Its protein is CASSEAHGGGSYNEQFF.

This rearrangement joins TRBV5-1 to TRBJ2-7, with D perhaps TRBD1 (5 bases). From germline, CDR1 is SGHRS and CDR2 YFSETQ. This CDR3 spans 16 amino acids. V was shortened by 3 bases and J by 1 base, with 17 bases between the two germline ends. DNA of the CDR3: TGCGCCAGCAGCTCCCTCGGCAGGACACTTTCCTACGAGCAGTACTTC. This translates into CASSSLGRTLSYEQYF. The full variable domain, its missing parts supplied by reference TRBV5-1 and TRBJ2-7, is KAGVTQTPRYLIKTRGQQVTLSCSPISGHRSVSWYQQTPGQGLQFLFEYFSETQRNKGNFPGRFSGRQFSNSRSEMNVSTLELGDSALYLCASSSLGRTLSYEQYFGPGTRLTVT.

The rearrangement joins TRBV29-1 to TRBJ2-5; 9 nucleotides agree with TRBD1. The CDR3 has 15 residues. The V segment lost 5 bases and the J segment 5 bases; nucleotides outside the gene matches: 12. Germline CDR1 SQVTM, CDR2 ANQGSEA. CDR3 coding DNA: TGCAGCGTTCCAAGTGGGACAGGGAGTGGGGAGACCCAGTACTTC. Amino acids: CSVPSGTGSGETQYF.

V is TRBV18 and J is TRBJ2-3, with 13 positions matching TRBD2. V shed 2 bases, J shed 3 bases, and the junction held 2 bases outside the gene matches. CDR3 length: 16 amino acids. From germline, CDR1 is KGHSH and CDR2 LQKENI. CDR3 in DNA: TGTGCCAGCTCACCAGGGACTAGCGGGACGACAGATACGCAGTATTTT. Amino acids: CASSPGTSGTTDTQYF.